The rows below give T cell receptor beta chains drawn from one sample of a study of blood T cell repertoires in COVID-19. Method: immunoSEQ multiplex PCR; TCRdb's copy keeps in-frame clones and lacks some. The sample lists approximately 20,000 clones, 65% to 85% seen once, with around 5.6% in the top ten. The sample was peripheral blood. Receptors were obtained from a human donor in a cohort sampled during active COVID-19. The conserved cysteine and the conserved F or W are not part of the CDR3 here.

J gene | V gene | CDR3 protein
TRBJ2-3 | TRBV6-4 | ASSQTSGKSDTQY
TRBJ1-1 | TRBV28 | ASSLMGGGAF
TRBJ2-7 | TRBV11-2 | ASSSPGLAGTYEQY
TRBJ2-7 | TRBV28 | ASSLGSRTDTYEQY
TRBJ2-5 | TRBV28 | ASSWASGKETQY
TRBJ2-1 | TRBV4-3 | ASSQDWTSDREQF
TRBJ2-7 | TRBV12-3/TRBV12-4 | ASSLGLVEQY
TRBJ2-3 | TRBV29-1 | SALTLAGTDTQY
TRBJ1-3 | TRBV3-1/TRBV3-2 | ASSSTGSSGNTIY
TRBJ2-1 | TRBV6-4 | ASTTEAGAGHEQF
TRBJ2-3 | TRBV19 | ASSPGFADTQY
TRBJ1-2 | TRBV3-1/TRBV3-2 | ASSSTYGYT
TRBJ2-1 | TRBV6-2/TRBV6-3 | ASSSSGRVYREQF
TRBJ2-3 | TRBV7-9 | ASSLGADVGTDTQY
TRBJ1-5 | TRBV5-1 | ASSLAGTGDQPQH
TRBJ1-4 | TRBV5-6 | ASSSGTGLGEKLF
TRBJ2-1 | TRBV7-7 | ASSPAALAGGGNEQF
TRBJ2-1 | TRBV7-9 | ASSLGQGYNEQF
TRBJ2-5 | TRBV9 | ASSIPQGGGETQY
TRBJ2-7 | TRBV2 | ASKLSLYSYEQY
TRBJ2-2 | TRBV28 | ASSLPLRGTGELF
TRBJ2-2 | TRBV6-2/TRBV6-3 | ASSNGQETGELF
TRBJ1-6 | TRBV28 | ALRGTASSNSPLH
TRBJ2-7 | TRBV7-2 | ASSYKGTEPYEQY
TRBJ2-7 | TRBV24-1 | ATQGPQYEQY
TRBJ2-4 | TRBV29-1 | SVEGHENIQY
TRBJ2-7 | TRBV6-5 | ASSYSMSGASYEQY
TRBJ2-3 | TRBV4-2 | ASSQKLAGGRSTDTQY
TRBJ1-1 | TRBV11-1 | ASSLAAGMGTEAF
TRBJ1-5 | TRBV7-2 | ASSLTTGGNQPQH
TRBJ2-7 | TRBV27 | ASSKRGYYEQY
TRBJ2-3 | TRBV13 | ASSPRGGPWTDTQY
TRBJ2-7 | TRBV10-3 | AISEPSGTSGILSLHPSYEQY
TRBJ1-1 | TRBV2 | ASSGAGGNTEAF
TRBJ2-7 | TRBV5-8 | ASSLIVTDSYEQY
TRBJ2-5 | TRBV5-1 | ASSPRTRTETQY
TRBJ1-5 | TRBV30 | AWSVFGYDQPQH
TRBJ2-3 | TRBV5-4 | ASSSRDTDTQY
TRBJ1-4 | TRBV10-3 | ATQQGTNEKLF
TRBJ1-4 | TRBV11-2 | ASSHTGDEKLF
TRBJ2-7 | TRBV5-4 | ASSPRTGSSYEQY
TRBJ1-2 | TRBV10-1 | ASSDMSGRQGRNYGYT
TRBJ2-2 | TRBV29-1 | SVEGAGGTGELF
TRBJ1-1 | TRBV2 | ASLPAGATEAF
TRBJ2-1 | TRBV2 | ASSLNRGGNEQF
TRBJ2-1 | TRBV15 | ATSRESLAGANEQF
TRBJ2-5 | TRBV6-5 | ASSYSGTSGQETQY
TRBJ2-1 | TRBV5-1 | ASRVGGSSSYNEQF
TRBJ1-2 | TRBV4-2 | ASSGQYPYGYT
TRBJ1-5 | TRBV28 | ASSRAGDNQPQH
TRBJ1-5 | TRBV15 | ATSRASTGGSQPQH